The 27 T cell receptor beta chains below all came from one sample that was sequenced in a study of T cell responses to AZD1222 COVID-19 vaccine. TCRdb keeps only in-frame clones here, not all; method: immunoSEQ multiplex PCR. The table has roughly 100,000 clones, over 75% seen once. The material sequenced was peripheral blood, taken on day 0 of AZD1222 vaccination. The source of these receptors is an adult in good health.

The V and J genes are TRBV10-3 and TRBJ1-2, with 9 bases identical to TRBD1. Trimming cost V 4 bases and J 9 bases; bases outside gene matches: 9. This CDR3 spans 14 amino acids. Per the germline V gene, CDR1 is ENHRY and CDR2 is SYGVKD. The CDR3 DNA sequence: TGTGCCATCAGTGTTGAGGGACAGGGTGGGAGCTACACCTTC. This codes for CAISVEGQGGSYTF.

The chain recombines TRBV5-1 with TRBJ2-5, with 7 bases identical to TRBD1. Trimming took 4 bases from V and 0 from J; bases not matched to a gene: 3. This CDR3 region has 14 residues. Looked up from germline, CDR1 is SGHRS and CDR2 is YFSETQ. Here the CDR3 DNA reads TGCGCCAGCAGCACGGGACAGCACCAAGAGACCCAGTACTTC. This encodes CASSTGQHQETQYF.

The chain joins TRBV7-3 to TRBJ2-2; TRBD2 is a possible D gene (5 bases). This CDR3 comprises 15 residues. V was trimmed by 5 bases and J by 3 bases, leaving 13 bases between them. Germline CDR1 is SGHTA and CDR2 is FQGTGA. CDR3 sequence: CASSPHGVDTGELFF. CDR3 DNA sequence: TGTGCCAGCAGCCCCCACGGGGTGGACACCGGGGAGCTGTTTTTT.

In nucleotides, the CDR3 is TGTGCCAGCAGTGGGGGATCCGATGGGGAAAAACTGTTTTTT. Translated: CASSGGSDGEKLFF. The V and J genes are TRBV2 and TRBJ1-4; D not certain. CDR1 SNHLY and CDR2 FYNNEI come from the germline V gene. The CDR3 consists of 14 residues. V shed 4 bases and J shed 8 bases, with 14 bases lying between them.

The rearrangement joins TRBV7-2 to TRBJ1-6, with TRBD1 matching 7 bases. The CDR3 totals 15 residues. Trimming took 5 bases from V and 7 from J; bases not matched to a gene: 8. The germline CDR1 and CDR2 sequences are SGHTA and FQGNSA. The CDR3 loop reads CASSARTGTNSPLHF. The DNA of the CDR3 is TGTGCCAGCAGCGCACGGACAGGAACGAATTCACCCCTCCACTTT.

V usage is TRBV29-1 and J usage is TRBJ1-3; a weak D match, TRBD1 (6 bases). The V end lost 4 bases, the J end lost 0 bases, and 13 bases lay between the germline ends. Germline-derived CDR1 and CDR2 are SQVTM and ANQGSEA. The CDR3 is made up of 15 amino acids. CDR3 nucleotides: TGCAGCGTTGGAAGAGGGACAAGCTCTGGAAACACCATATATTTT. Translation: CSVGRGTSSGNTIYF.

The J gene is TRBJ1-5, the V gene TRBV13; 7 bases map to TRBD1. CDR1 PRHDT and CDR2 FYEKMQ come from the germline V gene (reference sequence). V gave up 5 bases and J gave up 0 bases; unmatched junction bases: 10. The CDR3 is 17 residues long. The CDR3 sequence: CASSIPQGGGSNQPQHF. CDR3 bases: TGTGCCAGCAGCATACCCCAGGGGGGGGGTAGCAATCAGCCCCAGCATTTT.

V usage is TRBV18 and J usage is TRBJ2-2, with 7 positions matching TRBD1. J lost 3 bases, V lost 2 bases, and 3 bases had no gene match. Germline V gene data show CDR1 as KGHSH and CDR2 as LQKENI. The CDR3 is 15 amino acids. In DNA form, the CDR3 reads TGTGCCAGCTCACCAGAGGGGGCCTACACCGGGGAGCTGTTTTTT. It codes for CASSPEGAYTGELFF.

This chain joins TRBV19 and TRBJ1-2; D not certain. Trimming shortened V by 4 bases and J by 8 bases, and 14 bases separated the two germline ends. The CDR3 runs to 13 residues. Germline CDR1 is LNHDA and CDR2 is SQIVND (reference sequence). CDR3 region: CASSTLSLGGYTF. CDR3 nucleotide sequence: TGTGCCAGTAGTACCCTGAGTTTAGGCGGCTACACCTTC.

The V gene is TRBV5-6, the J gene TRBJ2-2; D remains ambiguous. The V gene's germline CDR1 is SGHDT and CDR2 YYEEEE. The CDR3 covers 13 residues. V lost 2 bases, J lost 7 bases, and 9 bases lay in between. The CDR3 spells CASSFVPDGELFF. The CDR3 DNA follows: TGTGCCAGCAGCTTCGTTCCGGACGGGGAGCTGTTTTTT.

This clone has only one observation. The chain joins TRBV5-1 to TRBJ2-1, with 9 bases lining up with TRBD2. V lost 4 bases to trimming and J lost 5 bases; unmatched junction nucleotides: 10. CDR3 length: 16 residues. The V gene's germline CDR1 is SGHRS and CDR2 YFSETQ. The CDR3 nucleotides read TGCGCCAGCAGCGCCGACGGACTAGCGTTACACAATGAGCAGTTCTTC. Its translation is CASSADGLALHNEQFF.

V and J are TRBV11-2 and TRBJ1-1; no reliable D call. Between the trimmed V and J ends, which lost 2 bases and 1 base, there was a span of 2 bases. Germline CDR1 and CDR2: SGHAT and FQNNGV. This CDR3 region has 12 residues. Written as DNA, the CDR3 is TGTGCCAGCAGCTTATCGAACACTGAAGCTTTCTTT. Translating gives CASSLSNTEAFF. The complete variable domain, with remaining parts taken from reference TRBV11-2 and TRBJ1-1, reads EAGVAQSPRYKIIEKRQSVAFWCNPISGHATLYWYQQILGQGPKLLIQFQNNGVVDDSQLPKDRFSAERLKGVDSTLKIQPAKLEDSAVYLCASSLSNTEAFFGQGTRLTVV.

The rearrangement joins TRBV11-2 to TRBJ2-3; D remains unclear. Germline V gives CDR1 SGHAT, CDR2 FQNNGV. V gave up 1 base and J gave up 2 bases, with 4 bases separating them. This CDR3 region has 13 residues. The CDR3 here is CASSLGTTDTQYF. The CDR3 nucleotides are TGTGCCAGCAGCTTAGGGACCACAGATACGCAGTATTTT.

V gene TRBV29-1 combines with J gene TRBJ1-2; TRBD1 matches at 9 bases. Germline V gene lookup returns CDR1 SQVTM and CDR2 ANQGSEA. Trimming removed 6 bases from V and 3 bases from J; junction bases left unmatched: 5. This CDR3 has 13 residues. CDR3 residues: CSVPDRGHYGYTF. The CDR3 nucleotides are TGCAGCGTCCCGGACAGGGGCCACTATGGCTACACCTTC.

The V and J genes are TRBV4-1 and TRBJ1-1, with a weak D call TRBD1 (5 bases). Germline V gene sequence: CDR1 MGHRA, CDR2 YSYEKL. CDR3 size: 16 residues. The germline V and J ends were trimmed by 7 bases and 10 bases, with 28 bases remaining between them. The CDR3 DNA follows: TGCGCCAGCACCTCTCAGGCAGGGTCGCTCCCTGGGGCAGCTTTCTTT. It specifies CASTSQAGSLPGAAFF.

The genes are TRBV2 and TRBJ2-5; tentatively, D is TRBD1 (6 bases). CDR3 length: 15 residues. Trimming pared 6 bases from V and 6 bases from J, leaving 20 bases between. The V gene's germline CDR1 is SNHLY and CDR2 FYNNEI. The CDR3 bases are TGTGCCAGCAGACAGGGCCTCGGGACAAGAAAGACCCAGTACTTC. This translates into CASRQGLGTRKTQYF.

The CDR3: CASRGIDRGMNTEAFF. DNA of the CDR3: TGTGCCAGCAGGGGTATTGACAGGGGGATGAACACTGAAGCTTTCTTT. V is TRBV7-8 and J is TRBJ1-1, with TRBD1 matching 9 bases. The J segment lost 0 bases and the V segment lost 6 bases, leaving 8 bases of the junction unmatched. The germline V gene has CDR1 SGHVS and CDR2 FQNEAQ. The CDR3 runs to 16 residues.

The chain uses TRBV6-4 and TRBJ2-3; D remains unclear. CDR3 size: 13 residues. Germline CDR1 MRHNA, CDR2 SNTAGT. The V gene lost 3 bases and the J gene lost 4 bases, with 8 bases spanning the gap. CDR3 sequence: CASSEEVSDTQYF. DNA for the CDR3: TGTGCCAGCAGTGAAGAAGTCTCAGATACGCAGTATTTT.

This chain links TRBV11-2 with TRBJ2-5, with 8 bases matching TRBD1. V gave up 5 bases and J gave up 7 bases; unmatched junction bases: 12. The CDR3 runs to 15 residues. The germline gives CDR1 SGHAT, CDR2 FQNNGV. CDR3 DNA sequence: TGTGCCAGCAGCGTACTGACAGGGGTATCAGGGACCCAGTACTTC. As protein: CASSVLTGVSGTQYF.

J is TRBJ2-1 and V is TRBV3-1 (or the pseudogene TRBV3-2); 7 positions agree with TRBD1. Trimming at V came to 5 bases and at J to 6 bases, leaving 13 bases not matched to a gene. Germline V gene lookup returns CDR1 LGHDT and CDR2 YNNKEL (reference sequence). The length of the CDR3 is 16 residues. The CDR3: CASSSRQGIYGNEQFF. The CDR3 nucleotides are TGTGCCAGCAGCTCGCGACAGGGCATATACGGCAATGAGCAGTTCTTC.

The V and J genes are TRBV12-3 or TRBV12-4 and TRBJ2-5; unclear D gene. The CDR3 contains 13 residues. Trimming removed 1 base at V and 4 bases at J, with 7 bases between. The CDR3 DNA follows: TGTGCCAGCAGTTTAGGTCGAGGAGAGACCCAGTACTTC. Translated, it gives CASSLGRGETQYF.

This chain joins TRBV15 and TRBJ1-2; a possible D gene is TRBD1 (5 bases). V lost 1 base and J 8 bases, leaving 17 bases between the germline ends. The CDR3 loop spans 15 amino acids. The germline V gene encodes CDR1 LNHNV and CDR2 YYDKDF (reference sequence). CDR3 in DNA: TGTGCCACCAGCAGAGTAGGGACCTTCGTCGGGGGCTACACCTTC. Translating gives CATSRVGTFVGGYTF.

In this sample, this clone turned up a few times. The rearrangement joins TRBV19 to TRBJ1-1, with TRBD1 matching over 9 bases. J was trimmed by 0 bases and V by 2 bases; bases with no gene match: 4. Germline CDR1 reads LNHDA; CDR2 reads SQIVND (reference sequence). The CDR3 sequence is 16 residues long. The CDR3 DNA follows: TGTGCCAGTAGTATAACCACAGGGGGCCTGAACACTGAAGCTTTCTTT. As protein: CASSITTGGLNTEAFF.

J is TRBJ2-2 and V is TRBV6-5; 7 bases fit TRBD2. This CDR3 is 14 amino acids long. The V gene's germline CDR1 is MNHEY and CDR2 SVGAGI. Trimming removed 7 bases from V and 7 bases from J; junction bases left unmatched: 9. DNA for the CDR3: TGTGCCAGCATCGCACGGGGGGATGGCGGGGAGCTGTTTTTT. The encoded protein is CASIARGDGGELFF.

CDR3 sequence (DNA): TGTGCCAGCAGCCGGAACACGAACACTGAAGCTTTCTTT. Protein: CASSRNTNTEAFF. This chain uses TRBV7-3 with TRBJ1-1; D is unresolved. This CDR3 contains 13 residues. V gave up 5 bases and J gave up 1 base, with 8 bases separating them. Looked up from germline, CDR1 is SGHTA and CDR2 is FQGTGA.

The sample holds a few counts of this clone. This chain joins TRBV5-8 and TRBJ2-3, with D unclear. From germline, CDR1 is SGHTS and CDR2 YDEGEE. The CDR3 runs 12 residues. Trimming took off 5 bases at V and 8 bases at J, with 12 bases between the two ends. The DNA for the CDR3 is TGTGCCAGCAGAGGGATTTTCGGTACGCAGTATTTT. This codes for CASRGIFGTQYF.

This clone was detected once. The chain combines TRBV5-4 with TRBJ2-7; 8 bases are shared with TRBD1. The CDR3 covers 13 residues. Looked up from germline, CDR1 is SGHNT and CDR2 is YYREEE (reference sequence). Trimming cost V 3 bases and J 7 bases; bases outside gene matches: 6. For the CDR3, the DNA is TGTGCCAGCAGCTCGACAGGGGTTGGGGAGCAGTACTTC. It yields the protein CASSSTGVGEQYF. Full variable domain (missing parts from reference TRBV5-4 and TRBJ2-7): ETGVTQSPTHLIKTRGQQVTLRCSSQSGHNTVSWYQQALGQGPQFIFQYYREEENGRGNFPPRFSGLQFPNYSSELNVNALELDDSALYLCASSSTGVGEQYFGPGTRLTVT.